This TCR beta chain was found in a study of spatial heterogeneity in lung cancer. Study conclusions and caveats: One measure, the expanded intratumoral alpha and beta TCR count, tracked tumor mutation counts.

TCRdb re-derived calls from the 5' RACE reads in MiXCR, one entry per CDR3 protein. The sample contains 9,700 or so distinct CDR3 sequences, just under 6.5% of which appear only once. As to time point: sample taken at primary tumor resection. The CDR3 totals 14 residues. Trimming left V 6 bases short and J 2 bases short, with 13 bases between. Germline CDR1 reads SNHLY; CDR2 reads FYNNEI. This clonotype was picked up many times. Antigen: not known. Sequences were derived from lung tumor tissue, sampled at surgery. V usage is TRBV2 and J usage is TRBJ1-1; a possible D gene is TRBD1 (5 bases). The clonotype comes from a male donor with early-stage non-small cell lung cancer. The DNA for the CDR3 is TGTGCCAGCAGACCCACAGGAGTTAACACTGAAGCTTTCTTT. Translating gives CASRPTGVNTEAFF.